The clone carrying this T cell receptor beta chain has a handful of counts. Sequencing used immunoSEQ multiplex PCR; TCRdb keeps in-frame clones, though not all of them. The sample lists 550,000 to 700,000 clones, roughly 72% occurring once. These data belong to a study of shared clonotypes between healthy human individuals. CDR3 length equals 16 residues. Germline V lookup: CDR1 SGHRS, CDR2 YFSETQ. Unmatched junction bases numbered 3, after V lost 4 bases and J lost 1 base. This TCR came from a woman in her twenties or thirties in good health. Sequencing used memory CD4+ T cells sorted from blood. Subset given: CD45RA-negative fraction. The chain is built from TRBV5-1 and TRBJ2-3, with 13 bases aligning to TRBD2. CDR3 residues: CASSVGLAGGTDTQYF. CDR3 DNA sequence: TGCGCCAGCAGCGTCGGACTAGCGGGAGGCACAGATACGCAGTATTTT.